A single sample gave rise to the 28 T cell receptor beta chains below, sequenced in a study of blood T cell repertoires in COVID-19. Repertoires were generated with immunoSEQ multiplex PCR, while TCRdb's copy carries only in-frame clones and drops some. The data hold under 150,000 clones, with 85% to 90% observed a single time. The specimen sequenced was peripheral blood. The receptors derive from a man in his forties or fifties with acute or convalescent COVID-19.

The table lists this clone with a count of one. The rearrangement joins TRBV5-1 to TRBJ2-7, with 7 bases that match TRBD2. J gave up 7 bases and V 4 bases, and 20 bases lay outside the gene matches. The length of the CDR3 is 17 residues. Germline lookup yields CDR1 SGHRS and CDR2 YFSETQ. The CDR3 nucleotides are TGCGCCAGCAGCAGCCGAACAGGCGGGAGTGCAGCAGTGGAGCAGTACTTC. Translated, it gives CASSSRTGGSAAVEQYF. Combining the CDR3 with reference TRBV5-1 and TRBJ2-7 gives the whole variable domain KAGVTQTPRYLIKTRGQQVTLSCSPISGHRSVSWYQQTPGQGLQFLFEYFSETQRNKGNFPGRFSGRQFSNSRSEMNVSTLELGDSALYLCASSSRTGGSAAVEQYFGPGTRLTVT.

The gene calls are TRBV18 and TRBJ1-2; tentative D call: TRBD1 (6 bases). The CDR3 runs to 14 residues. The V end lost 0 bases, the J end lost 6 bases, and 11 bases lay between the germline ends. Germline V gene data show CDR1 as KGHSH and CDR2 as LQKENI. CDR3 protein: CASSPPESGDGYTF. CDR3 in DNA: TGTGCCAGCTCACCACCGGAATCAGGGGATGGCTACACCTTC. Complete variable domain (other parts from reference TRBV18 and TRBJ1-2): NAGVMQNPRHLVRRRGQEARLRCSPMKGHSHVYWYRQLPEEGLKFMVYLQKENIIDESGMPKERFSAEFPKEGPSILRIQQVVRGDSAAYFCASSPPESGDGYTFGSGTRLTVV.

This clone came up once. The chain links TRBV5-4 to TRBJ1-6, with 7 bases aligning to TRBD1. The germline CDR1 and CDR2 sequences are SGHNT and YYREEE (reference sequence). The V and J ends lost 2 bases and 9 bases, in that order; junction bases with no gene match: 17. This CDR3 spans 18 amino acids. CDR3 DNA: TGTGCCAGCAGCTTAGAATTCTCGAGACAGGGTACGGGTTCACCCCTCCACTTT. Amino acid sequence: CASSLEFSRQGTGSPLHF.

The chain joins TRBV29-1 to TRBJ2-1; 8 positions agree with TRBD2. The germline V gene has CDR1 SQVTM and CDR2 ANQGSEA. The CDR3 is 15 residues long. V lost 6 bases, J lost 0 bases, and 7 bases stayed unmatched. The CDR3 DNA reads TGCAGCGTCCTGACTAGCGATAGCTCCTACAATGAGCAGTTCTTC. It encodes CSVLTSDSSYNEQFF.

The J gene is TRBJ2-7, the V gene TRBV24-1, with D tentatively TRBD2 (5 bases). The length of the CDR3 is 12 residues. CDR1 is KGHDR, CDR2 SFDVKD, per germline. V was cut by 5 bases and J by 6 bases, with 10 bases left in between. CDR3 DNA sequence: TGTGCCACCAGTGCGAACGGGGTCGAGCAGTACTTC. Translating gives CATSANGVEQYF.

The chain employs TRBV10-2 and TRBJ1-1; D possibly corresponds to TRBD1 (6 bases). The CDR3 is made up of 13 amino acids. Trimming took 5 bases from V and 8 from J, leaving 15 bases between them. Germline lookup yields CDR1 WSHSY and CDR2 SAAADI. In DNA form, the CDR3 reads TGCGCCAGCAGTCCCAACAGGGATAGAGAAGCTTTCTTT. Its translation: CASSPNRDREAFF.

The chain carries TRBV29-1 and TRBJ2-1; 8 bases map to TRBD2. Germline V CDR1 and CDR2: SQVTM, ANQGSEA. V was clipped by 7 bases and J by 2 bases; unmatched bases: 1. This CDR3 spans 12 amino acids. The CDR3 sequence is CSELAAYNEQFF. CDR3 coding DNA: TGCAGCGAACTAGCGGCCTACAATGAGCAGTTCTTC.

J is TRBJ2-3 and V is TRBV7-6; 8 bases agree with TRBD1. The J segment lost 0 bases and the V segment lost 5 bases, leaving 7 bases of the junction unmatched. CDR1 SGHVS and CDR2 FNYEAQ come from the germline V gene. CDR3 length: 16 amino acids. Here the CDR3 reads CASSLRQGRSTDTQYF. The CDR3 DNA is TGTGCCAGCAGCCTCCGACAGGGGAGGAGCACAGATACGCAGTATTTT.

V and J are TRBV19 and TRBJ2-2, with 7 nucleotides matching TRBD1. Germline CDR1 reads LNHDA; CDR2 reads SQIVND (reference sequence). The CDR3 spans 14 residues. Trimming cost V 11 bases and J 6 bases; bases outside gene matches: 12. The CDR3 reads CARTTGIFAGELFF. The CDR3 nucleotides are TGTGCCCGAACGACAGGGATTTTCGCCGGGGAGCTGTTTTTT.

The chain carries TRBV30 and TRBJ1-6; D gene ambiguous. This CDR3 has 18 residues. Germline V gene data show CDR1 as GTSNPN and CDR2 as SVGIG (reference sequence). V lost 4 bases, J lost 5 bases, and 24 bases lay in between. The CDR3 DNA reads TGTGCCTGGAAATACAGTCGTTCGGGGTTGTGGCATAATTCACCCCTCCACTTT. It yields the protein CAWKYSRSGLWHNSPLHF.

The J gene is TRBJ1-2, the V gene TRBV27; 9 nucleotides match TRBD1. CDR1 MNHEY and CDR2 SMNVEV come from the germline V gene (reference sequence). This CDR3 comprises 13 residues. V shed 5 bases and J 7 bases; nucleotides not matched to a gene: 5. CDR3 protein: CASSAGTGSGYTF. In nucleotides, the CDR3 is TGTGCCAGCAGTGCCGGGACAGGGTCTGGCTACACCTTC.

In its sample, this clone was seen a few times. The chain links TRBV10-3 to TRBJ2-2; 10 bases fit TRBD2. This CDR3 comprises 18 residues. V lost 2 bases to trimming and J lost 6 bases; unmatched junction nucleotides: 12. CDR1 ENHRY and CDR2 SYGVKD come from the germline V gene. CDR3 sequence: CAISEINSGRARPGELFF. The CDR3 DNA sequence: TGTGCCATCAGTGAGATAAACAGCGGGAGGGCTCGACCCGGGGAGCTGTTTTTT.

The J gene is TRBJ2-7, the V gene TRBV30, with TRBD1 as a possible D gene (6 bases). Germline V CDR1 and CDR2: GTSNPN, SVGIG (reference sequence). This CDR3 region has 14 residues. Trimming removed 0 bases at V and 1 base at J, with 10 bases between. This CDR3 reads CAWSVPGQSYEQYF. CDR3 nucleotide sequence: TGTGCCTGGAGTGTACCTGGACAGTCCTACGAGCAGTACTTC.

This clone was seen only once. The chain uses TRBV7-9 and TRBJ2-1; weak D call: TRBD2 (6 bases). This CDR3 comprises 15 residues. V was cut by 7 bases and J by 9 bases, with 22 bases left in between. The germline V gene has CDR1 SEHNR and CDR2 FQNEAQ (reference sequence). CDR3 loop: CASTWEAGATAEQFF. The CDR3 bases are TGTGCCAGCACCTGGGAGGCGGGCGCGACCGCTGAGCAGTTCTTC.

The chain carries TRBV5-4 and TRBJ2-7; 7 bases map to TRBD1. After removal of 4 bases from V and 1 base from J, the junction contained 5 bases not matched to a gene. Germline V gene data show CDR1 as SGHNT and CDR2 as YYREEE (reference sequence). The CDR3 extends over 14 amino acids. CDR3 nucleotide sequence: TGTGCCAGCAGCCAGGACAGGCCATCCTACGAGCAGTACTTC. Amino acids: CASSQDRPSYEQYF.

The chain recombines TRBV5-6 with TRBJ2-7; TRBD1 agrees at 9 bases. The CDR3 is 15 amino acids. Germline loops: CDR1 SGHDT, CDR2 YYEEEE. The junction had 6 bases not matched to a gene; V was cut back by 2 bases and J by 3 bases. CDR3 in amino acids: CASSFTGTGIYEQYF. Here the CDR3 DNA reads TGTGCCAGCAGCTTCACCGGGACAGGGATCTACGAGCAGTACTTC.

The CDR3 protein is CSAGQGLEAFF. Here the CDR3 DNA reads TGCAGCGCTGGACAGGGTCTTGAAGCTTTCTTT. The genes are TRBV29-1 and TRBJ1-1; 8 nucleotides match TRBD1. The germline V gene has CDR1 SQVTM and CDR2 ANQGSEA. V was clipped by 7 bases and J by 7 bases; unmatched bases: 5. This CDR3 spans 11 amino acids.

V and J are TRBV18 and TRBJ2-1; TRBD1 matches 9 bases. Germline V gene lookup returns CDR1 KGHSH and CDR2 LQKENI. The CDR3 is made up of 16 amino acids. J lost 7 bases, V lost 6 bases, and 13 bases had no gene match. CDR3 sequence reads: CASSLSGTGWQNEQFF. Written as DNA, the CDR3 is TGTGCCAGCTCGCTGTCCGGGACAGGGTGGCAGAATGAGCAGTTCTTC.

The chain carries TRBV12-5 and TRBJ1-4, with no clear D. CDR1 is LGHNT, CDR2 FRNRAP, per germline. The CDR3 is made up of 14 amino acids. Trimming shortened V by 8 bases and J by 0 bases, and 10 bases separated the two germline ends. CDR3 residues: CASHSGATNEKLFF. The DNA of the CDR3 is TGTGCTAGTCACTCCGGGGCAACTAATGAAAAACTGTTTTTT. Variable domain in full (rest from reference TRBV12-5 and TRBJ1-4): DARVTQTPRHKVTEMGQEVTMRCQPILGHNTVFWYRQTMMQGLELLAYFRNRAPLDDSGMPKDRFSAEMPDATLATLKIQPSEPRDSAVYFCASHSGATNEKLFFGSGTQLSVL.

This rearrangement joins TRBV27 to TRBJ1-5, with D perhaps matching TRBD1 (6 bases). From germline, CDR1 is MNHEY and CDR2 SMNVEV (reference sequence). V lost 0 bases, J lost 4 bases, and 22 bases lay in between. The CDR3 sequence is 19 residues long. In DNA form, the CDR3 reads TGTGCCAGCAGTTTATCTTGGGCCCCTGGGGGCGCCGGGAATCAGCCCCAGCATTTT. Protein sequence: CASSLSWAPGGAGNQPQHF.

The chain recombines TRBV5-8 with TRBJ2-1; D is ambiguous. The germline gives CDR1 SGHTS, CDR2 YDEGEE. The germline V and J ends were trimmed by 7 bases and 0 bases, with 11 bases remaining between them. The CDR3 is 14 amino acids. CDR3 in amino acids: CASPARSSYNEQFF. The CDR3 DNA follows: TGTGCCAGCCCCGCAAGGAGCTCCTACAATGAGCAGTTCTTC.

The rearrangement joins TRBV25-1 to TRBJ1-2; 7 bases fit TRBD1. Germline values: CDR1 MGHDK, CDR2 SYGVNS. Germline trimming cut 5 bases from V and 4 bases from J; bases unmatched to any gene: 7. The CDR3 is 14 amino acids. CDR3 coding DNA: TGTGCCAGCAGTCTACCGGGACAGATCTATGGCTACACCTTC. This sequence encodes CASSLPGQIYGYTF.

CDR3 amino acids: CATGGTGTGELFF. The CDR3 coding sequence is TGTGCCACGGGGGGGACGGGCACCGGGGAGCTGTTTTTT. The rearrangement joins TRBV10-3 to TRBJ2-2, with 8 nucleotides matching TRBD2. The CDR3 runs 13 residues. Trimming cost V 10 bases and J 4 bases; bases outside gene matches: 5. Germline CDR1 is ENHRY and CDR2 is SYGVKD.

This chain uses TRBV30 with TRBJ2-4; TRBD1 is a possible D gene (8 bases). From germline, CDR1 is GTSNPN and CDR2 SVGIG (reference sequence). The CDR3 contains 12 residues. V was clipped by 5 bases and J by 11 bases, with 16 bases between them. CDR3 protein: CAWGQGRGVQYF. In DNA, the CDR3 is TGTGCCTGGGGACAGGGCCGGGGGGTTCAGTACTTC.

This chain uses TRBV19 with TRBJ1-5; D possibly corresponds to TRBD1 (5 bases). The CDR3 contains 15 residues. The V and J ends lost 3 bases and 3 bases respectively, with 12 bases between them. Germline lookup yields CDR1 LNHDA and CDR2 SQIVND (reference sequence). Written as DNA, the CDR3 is TGTGCCAGTAGTATCGACAGTTGGGACAATCAGCCCCAGCATTTT. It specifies CASSIDSWDNQPQHF.

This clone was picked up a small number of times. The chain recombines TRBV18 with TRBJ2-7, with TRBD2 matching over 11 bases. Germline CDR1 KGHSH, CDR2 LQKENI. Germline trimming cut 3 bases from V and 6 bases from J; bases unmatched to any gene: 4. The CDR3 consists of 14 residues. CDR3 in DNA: TGTGCCAGCTCACCCACTAGCGGGAGAACCGAGCAGTACTTC. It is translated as CASSPTSGRTEQYF.

The CDR3 DNA reads TGTGCCAGCAGCCCCTCGGGCGGGAATGCAGATACGCAGTATTTT. Residues: CASSPSGGNADTQYF. This chain links TRBV5-8 with TRBJ2-3; possible D gene TRBD2, 6 bases. CDR1 and CDR2 from the germline V gene are SGHTS and YDEGEE. Trimming left V 4 bases short and J 4 bases short, with 16 bases between. There are 15 residues in the CDR3.

CDR3 bases: TGTGCCAGTAGTATAAGGGGGGGGAGACCTAATGAAAAACTGTTTTTT. Its translation is CASSIRGGRPNEKLFF. The V gene is TRBV19, the J gene TRBJ1-4; a weak D match, TRBD1 (6 bases). The CDR3 has 16 residues. V was pared by 2 bases and J by 3 bases, with 13 bases between. CDR1 is LNHDA and CDR2 is SQIVND in the germline V gene (reference sequence). Filled out from reference TRBV19 and TRBJ1-4, the complete variable domain reads DGGITQSPKYLFRKEGQNVTLSCEQNLNHDAMYWYRQDPGQGLRLIYYSQIVNDFQKGDIAEGYSVSREKKESFPLTVTSAQKNPTAFYLCASSIRGGRPNEKLFFGSGTQLSVL.